This T cell receptor (beta chain) stems from a study of blood T cell repertoires in COVID-19. Study information: PBMCs, B-cell-depleted T cells, or T cells were the source of the cDNA or gDNA that made up the material.

As handled by the study authors: Amplification of reference gene primers provided the estimated nucleated cell counts. This table comes from immunoSEQ multiplex PCR, and its TCRdb copy is limited to in-frame clones, with some not included. V, J and clone size were drawn from that table, and D and trimming were deduced from the DNA. The sample has about 420,000 clones, about 90% seen once. The Seattle site enrolled patients during active infection and followed them longitudinally. V lost 5 bases and J lost 6, with 7 bases in between. The CDR3 has 11 residues. Germline V gene sequence: CDR1 DFQATT, CDR2 SNEGSKA (reference sequence).

The receptor comes from a man aged 18 to 30 with COVID-19, enrolled during active disease. The sequenced sample consisted of peripheral blood. The chain couples TRBV20-1 to TRBJ2-2; D call uncertain. The CDR3 loop is CSAVVAGELFF. The DNA of the CDR3 is TGCAGTGCTGTAGTAGCCGGGGAGCTGTTTTTT.